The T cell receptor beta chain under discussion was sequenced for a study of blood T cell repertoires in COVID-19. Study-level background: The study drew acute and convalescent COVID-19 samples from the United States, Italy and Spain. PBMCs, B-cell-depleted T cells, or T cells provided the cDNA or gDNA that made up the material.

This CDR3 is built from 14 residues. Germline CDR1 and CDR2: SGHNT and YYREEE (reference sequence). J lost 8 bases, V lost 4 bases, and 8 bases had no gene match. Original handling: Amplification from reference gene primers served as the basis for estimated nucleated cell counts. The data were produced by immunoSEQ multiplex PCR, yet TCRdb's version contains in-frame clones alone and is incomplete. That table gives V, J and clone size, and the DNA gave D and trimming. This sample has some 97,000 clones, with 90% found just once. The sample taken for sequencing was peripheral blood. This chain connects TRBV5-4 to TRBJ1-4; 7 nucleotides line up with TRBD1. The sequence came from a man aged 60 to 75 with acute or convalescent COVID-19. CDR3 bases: TGTGCCAGCAGCGCGACAGGGCTTGGGGAAAAACTGTTTTTT. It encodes CASSATGLGEKLFF.